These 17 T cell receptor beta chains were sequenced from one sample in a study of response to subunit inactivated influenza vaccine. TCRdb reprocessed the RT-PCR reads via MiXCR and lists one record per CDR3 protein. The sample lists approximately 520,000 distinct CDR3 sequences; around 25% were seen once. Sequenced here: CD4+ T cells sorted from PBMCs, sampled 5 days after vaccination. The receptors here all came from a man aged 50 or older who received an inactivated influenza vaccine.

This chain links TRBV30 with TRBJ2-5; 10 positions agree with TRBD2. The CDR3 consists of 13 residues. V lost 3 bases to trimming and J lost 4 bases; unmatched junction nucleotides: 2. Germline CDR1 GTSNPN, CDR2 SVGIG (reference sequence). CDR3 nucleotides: TGTGCCTGGAGAAGCGGGGGGGGAGAGACCCAGTACTTC. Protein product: CAWRSGGGETQYF. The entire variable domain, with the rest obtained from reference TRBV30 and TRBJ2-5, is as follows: SQTIHQWPATLVQPVGSPLSLECTVEGTSNPNLYWYRQAAGRGLQLLFYSVGIGQISSEVPQNLSASRPQDRQFILSSKKLLLSDSGFYLCAWRSGGGETQYFGPGTRLLVL.

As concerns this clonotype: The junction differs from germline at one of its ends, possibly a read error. The CDR3 spells CDSSFRSEQFF. The CDR3 coding sequence is TGTGACAGCAGTTTTCGAAGTGAGCAGTTCTTC. This chain links TRBV12-3 or TRBV12-4 with TRBJ2-1, with unresolved D. The CDR3 consists of 11 residues.

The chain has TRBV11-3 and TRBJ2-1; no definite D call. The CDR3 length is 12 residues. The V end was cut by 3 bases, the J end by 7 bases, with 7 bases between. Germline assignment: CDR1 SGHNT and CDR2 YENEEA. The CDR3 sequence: CASSLTENEQFF. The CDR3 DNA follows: TGTGCCAGCAGCTTGACGGAGAATGAGCAGTTCTTC.

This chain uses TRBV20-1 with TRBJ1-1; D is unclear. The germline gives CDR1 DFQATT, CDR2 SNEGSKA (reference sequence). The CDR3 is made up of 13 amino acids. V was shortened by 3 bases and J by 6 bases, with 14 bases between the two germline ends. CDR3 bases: TGCAGTGCTAGGTACGCAAACCTGGCTGAAGCTTTCTTT. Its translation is CSARYANLAEAFF.

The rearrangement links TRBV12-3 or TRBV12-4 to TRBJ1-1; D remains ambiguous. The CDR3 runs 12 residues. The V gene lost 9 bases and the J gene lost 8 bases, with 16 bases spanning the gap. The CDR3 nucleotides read TGTGCCAGTACGGGGTCAGCCCTCGAAGCTTTCTTT. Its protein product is CASTGSALEAFF.

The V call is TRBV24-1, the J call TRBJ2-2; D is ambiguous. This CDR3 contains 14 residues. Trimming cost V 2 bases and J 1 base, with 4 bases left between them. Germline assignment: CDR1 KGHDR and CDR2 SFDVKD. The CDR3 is CATSDWQNTGELFF. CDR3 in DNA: TGTGCCACCAGTGATTGGCAGAACACCGGGGAGCTGTTTTTT.

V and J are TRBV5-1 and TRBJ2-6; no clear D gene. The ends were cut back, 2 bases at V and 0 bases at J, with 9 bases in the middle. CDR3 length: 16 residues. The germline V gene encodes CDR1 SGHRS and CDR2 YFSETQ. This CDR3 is CASSLTLDSGANVLTF. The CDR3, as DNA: TGCGCCAGCAGCTTAACTTTAGACTCTGGGGCCAACGTCCTGACTTTC.

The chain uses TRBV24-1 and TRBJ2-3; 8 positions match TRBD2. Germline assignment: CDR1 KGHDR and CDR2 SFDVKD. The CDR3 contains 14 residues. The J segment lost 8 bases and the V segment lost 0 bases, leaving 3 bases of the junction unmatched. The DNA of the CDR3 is TGTGCCACCAGTGATTTGCGGGGGGGCCGTACGCAGTATTTT. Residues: CATSDLRGGRTQYF.

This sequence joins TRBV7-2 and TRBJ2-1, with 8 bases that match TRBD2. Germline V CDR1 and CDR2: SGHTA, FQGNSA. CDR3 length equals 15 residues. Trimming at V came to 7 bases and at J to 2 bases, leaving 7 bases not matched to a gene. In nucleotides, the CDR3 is TGTGCCAGCAAACCGGGGGGGCCTACCTACAATGAGCAGTTCTTC. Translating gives CASKPGGPTYNEQFF.

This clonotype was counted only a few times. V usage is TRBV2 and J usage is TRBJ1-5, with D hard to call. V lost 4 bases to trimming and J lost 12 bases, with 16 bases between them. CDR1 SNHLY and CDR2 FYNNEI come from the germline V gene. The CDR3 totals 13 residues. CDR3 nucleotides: TGTGCCAGCAGTGCTACTCGGGAAGCCCTCCAGCATTTT. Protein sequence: CASSATREALQHF.

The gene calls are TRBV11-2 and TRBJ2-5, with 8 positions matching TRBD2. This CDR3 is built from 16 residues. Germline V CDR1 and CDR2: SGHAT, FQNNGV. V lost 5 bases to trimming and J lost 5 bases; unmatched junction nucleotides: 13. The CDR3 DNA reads TGTGCCAGCAGCAATCCCGGACTAGCTGCGAGGGAGACCCAGTACTTC. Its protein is CASSNPGLAARETQYF.

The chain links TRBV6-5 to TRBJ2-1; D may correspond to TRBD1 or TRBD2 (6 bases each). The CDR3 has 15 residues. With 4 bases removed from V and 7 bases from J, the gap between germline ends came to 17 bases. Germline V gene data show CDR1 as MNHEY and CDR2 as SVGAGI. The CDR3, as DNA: TGTGCCAGCAGTTTGGGCGGGACCCAGGGGAATGAGCAGTTCTTC. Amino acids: CASSLGGTQGNEQFF.

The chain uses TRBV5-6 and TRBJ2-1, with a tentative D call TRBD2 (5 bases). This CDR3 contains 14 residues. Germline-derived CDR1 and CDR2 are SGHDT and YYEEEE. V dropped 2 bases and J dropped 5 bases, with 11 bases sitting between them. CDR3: CASSFVEVHNEQFF. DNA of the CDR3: TGTGCCAGCAGCTTCGTGGAGGTTCACAATGAGCAGTTCTTC. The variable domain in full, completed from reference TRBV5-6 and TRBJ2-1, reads DAGVTQSPTHLIKTRGQQVTLRCSPKSGHDTVSWYQQALGQGPQFIFQYYEEEERQRGNFPDRFSGHQFPNYSSELNVNALLLGDSALYLCASSFVEVHNEQFFGPGTRLTVL.

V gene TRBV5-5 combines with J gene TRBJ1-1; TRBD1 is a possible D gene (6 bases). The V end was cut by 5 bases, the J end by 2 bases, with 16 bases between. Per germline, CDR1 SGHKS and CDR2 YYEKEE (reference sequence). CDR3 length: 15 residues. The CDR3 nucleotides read TGTGCCAGCAGTCCGGGGGCTGGATCTAACACTGAAGCTTTCTTT. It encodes CASSPGAGSNTEAFF.

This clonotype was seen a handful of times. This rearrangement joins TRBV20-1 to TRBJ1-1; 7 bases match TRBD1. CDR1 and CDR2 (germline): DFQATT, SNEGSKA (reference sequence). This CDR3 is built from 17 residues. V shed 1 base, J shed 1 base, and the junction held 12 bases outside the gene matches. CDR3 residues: CSARVRQGFLGNTEAFF. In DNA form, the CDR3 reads TGCAGTGCTAGAGTGAGACAGGGTTTTTTGGGGAACACTGAAGCTTTCTTT.

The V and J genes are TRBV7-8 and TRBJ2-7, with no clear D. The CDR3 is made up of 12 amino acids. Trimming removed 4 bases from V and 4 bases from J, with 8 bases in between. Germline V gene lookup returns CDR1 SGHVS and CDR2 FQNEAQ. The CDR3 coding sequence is TGTGCCAGCAGCTATTTCCAGTACGAGCAGTACTTC. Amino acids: CASSYFQYEQYF.

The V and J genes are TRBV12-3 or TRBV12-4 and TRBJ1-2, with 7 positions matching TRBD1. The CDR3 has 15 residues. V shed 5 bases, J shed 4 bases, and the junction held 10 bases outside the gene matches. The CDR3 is CASSPGIGGVYGYTF. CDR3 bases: TGTGCCAGCAGTCCAGGGATAGGGGGCGTCTATGGCTACACCTTC.